Listed below are T cell receptor beta chains from one sample, sequenced in a study of blood T cells in healthy people across ages. Via MiXCR, TCRdb re-called the 5' RACE reads, giving one row per CDR3 protein. Of approximately 1,700,000 distinct CDR3 sequences listed, about 39% are singletons. Sequenced input: blood. The source of these receptors is a human donor in good health. Each CDR3 is given without its conserved first and last residue. Some rows have no size entry. The others give once, few or many, or a class for an expanded clone.

clone_size	v_call	j_call	cdr3_aa
.	TRBV4-2	TRBJ2-1	ASSQDLRYDGEQF
.	TRBV18	.	ASSALRDEQY
.	TRBV7-2	TRBJ1-2	ASSTPDRGAYGYT
once	TRBV4-3	TRBJ2-7	AGSQGGQLYEQY
.	TRBV15	TRBJ2-5	ATSRRQGSETQY
.	TRBV5-6	TRBJ2-4	ASSFDSWGAKNIQY
.	TRBV7-8	TRBJ2-3	ASSRRRGTSTDTQY
few	TRBV5-6	TRBJ1-2	ASSLGGADRVYGYT
few	TRBV4-3	TRBJ1-2	ASSQAAPGQILYGYT
.	TRBV9	TRBJ2-3	ASSVGVALSTDTQY
.	TRBV6-6	TRBJ2-5	ASSYSAAPRETQY
.	TRBV28	TRBJ1-1	ASRDRERYTEAF
.	TRBV12-3/TRBV12-4	TRBJ1-4	ASRIGGATNEKLF
few	TRBV4-3	TRBJ2-5	ASSQEFLAGGETQY
.	TRBV20-1	TRBJ1-6	RARRQASPLH
.	TRBV7-2	TRBJ2-2	ASSLRGTSGVVTGELF
few	TRBV13	TRBJ2-7	ASTAPRAYEQY
once	TRBV10-3	.	AISTGISYEQY
few	TRBV7-2	TRBJ2-1	ASSSPWGGSYNEQF
.	TRBV6-6	TRBJ2-5	ASAPTQGGLAETQY
few	TRBV28	TRBJ2-7	ASSFSRYYEQY
few	TRBV7-6	TRBJ2-5	ASSLLLAGYQY
.	TRBV5-1	TRBJ2-7	ASSFQPPTGFIYEQY
.	TRBV27	TRBJ2-1	ASSAAGPNEQF
few	TRBV12-3/TRBV12-4	TRBJ2-7	VSSLRDTYEQY
.	TRBV7-2	TRBJ1-2	ASSLFGGWGYT
few	TRBV29-1	TRBJ2-4	SVQTGGSDIQY
.	TRBV5-1	TRBJ1-5	ASSLSSGDQPQH
.	TRBV3-1	TRBJ1-5	ASSQAQNPPQH
.	TRBV4-2	TRBJ2-1	ASSQDVGVSAREQF
.	TRBV6-5	TRBJ1-6	ASTPFLGRGPSPLH
few	TRBV20-1	TRBJ2-5	SAPQGGRETQY
few	TRBV4-3	TRBJ1-1	ASSQGQSLEAF
few	TRBV7-9	.	ASSYRIGSEQY
.	TRBV28	TRBJ2-6	ASSPAGGSPFSGANVLT
few	TRBV5-1	TRBJ2-1	ASSRAGGTGMDEQF
.	TRBV5-1	TRBJ2-1	ASSLDGQGTYNEQF
.	TRBV7-9	TRBJ2-7	ASSFSQGAFYEQY
.	TRBV28	TRBJ2-7	ASSSMTGLSYEQY
.	TRBV7-6	TRBJ2-5	ASSPRRGSGETQY
few	TRBV3-1	TRBJ2-1	ASGGTNSYNEQF
.	TRBV20-1	TRBJ2-5	SAREWFSGGAPETQY
few	TRBV5-5	TRBJ2-3	ASSLVEYTQY
once	TRBV7-9	TRBJ2-7	ASSLVLATGSGEQY
.	TRBV29-1	TRBJ2-6	SVSGTVNSGANVLT
.	TRBV12-3/TRBV12-4	TRBJ1-2	ASTNKMRGGYT
few	TRBV20-1	TRBJ2-3	SAIYGYSGPDTQY
.	TRBV29-1	TRBJ1-2	SGGTENYGYT
.	TRBV24-1	TRBJ2-1	ATSDLKGTGDNEQF
.	TRBV19	TRBJ2-3	ASSIVNRRTDTQY
few	TRBV4-1	TRBJ2-5	ASSQDVSQETQY
.	TRBV5-6	TRBJ2-1	ASSSTIGVPSYNEQF
.	TRBV7-3	TRBJ2-1	ASSLPGTVYNEQF
.	TRBV4-2	TRBJ2-7	AGSQSTRYEQY
.	TRBV20-1	TRBJ2-1	SARDRGGAPDNGQF
.	TRBV5-1	TRBJ1-2	VSSFTLNYGYT
.	TRBV11-1	TRBJ1-2	ASSKGLTWHGYT
.	TRBV7-9	TRBJ2-1	ASSIGGPMGQF
few	TRBV7-8	TRBJ2-1	ASSLALAGGTRPDTEQF